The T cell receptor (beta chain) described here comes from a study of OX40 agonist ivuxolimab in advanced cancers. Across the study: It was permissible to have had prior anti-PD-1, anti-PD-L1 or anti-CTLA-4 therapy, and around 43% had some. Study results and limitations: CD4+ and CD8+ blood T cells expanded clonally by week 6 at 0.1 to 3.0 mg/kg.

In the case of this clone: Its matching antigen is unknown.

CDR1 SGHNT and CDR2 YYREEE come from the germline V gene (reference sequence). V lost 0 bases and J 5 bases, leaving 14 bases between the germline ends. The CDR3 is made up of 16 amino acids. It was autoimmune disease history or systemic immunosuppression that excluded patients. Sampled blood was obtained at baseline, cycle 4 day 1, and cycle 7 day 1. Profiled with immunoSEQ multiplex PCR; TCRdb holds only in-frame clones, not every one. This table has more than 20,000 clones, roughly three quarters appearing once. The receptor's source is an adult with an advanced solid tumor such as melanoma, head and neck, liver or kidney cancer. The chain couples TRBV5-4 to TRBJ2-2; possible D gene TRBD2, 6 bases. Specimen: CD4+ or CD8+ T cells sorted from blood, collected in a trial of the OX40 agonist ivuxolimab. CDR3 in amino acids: CASSLGGTLLTGELFF. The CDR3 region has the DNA TGTGCCAGCAGCTTGGGCGGGACCTTGCTTACCGGGGAGCTGTTTTTT.